The sequence of this TCR beta chain was determined in a study of blood T cell repertoires in COVID-19. This CDR3 contains 12 residues. From germline, CDR1 is SQVTM and CDR2 ANQGSEA. J lost 4 bases, V lost 4 bases, and 2 bases had no gene match. Profiled with immunoSEQ multiplex PCR; TCRdb holds only in-frame clones, not every one. The sample comprises 400,000 to 550,000 clones, 70% to 90% of which are singletons, and roughly 2% rests with the top ten. The chain is built from TRBV29-1 and TRBJ1-1; the match to TRBD1 covers 8 bases. The sequence came from a woman aged 18-35 years with acute COVID-19. The sequenced sample was PBMCs or T cells enriched from blood (not recorded which). The CDR3 DNA reads as TGCAGCGTTGTAGACAGGGGCACTGAAGCTTTCTTT. Its protein product is CSVVDRGTEAFF. Full variable domain (missing parts from reference TRBV29-1 and TRBJ1-1): SAVISQKPSRDICQRGTSLTIQCQVDSQVTMMFWYRQQPGQSLTLIATANQGSEATYESGFVIDKFPISRPNLTFSTLTVSNMSPEDSSIYLCSVVDRGTEAFFGQGTRLTVV.